Following are 19 T cell receptor beta chains from one sample sequenced in a study of OX40 agonist ivuxolimab in advanced cancers. This table comes from immunoSEQ multiplex PCR, and its TCRdb copy is limited to in-frame clones, with some not included. The top ten clones hold roughly 4.2% of a sample with some 69,000 clones, about nine tenths of them seen once. The source was CD4+ or CD8+ T cells sorted from blood, collected in a trial of the OX40 agonist ivuxolimab. The receptor source for this set is an adult with an advanced solid tumor such as melanoma, head and neck, liver or kidney cancer.

This sequence joins TRBV14 and TRBJ2-2, with 10 bases that match TRBD2. CDR3 size: 16 residues. V was pared by 3 bases and J by 8 bases, with 9 bases of the junction left unmatched. In germline, CDR1 is SGHDN, CDR2 FVKESK. The CDR3 nucleotides are TGTGCCAGCAGCCACCGCCTAGCGGGAGTGCCTGGGGAGCTGTTTTTT. Translated, it gives CASSHRLAGVPGELFF. Filled out from reference TRBV14 and TRBJ2-2, the complete variable domain reads EAGVTQFPSHSVIEKGQTVTLRCDPISGHDNLYWYRRVMGKEIKFLLHFVKESKQDESGMPNNRFLAERTGGTYSTLKVQPAELEDSGVYFCASSHRLAGVPGELFFGEGSRLTVL.

The V gene is TRBV5-6, the J gene TRBJ2-7, with D unclear. V lost 2 bases and J 6 bases, leaving 12 bases between the germline ends. From germline, CDR1 is SGHDT and CDR2 YYEEEE. The CDR3 contains 13 residues. Here the CDR3 reads CASSFGLMGEQYF. CDR3 DNA sequence: TGTGCCAGCAGCTTTGGTCTAATGGGCGAGCAGTACTTC.

This chain joins TRBV19 and TRBJ1-1; 8 bases match TRBD1. The CDR3 has 16 residues. Germline loops: CDR1 LNHDA, CDR2 SQIVND (reference sequence). Trimming cost V 9 bases and J 3 bases; bases outside gene matches: 15. The CDR3 region is CASRQGKSRAHTEAFF. DNA of the CDR3: TGTGCCAGCCGACAGGGGAAAAGTCGGGCACACACTGAAGCTTTCTTT.

V is TRBV9 and J is TRBJ2-7; either TRBD1 or TRBD2 may supply D (5 bases each). With 3 bases removed from V and 6 bases from J, the gap between germline ends came to 13 bases. CDR1 and CDR2 (germline): SGDLS, YYNGEE. The CDR3 contains 13 residues. The CDR3, as DNA: TGTGCCAGCAGCGGACTGATTGGGGGCGAGCAGTACTTC. Amino acid sequence: CASSGLIGGEQYF. The full variable domain, with the rest looked up from reference TRBV9 and TRBJ2-7, is DSGVTQTPKHLITATGQRVTLRCSPRSGDLSVYWYQQSLDQGLQFLIQYYNGEERAKGNILERFSAQQFPDLHSELNLSSLELGDSALYFCASSGLIGGEQYFGPGTRLTVT.

The rearrangement links TRBV7-2 to TRBJ2-1, with 9 bases lining up with TRBD2. The CDR3 spans 16 residues. V trimming: 1 base; J trimming: 7 bases; junction bases outside the gene matches: 8. Germline V lookup: CDR1 SGHTA, CDR2 FQGNSA. The CDR3 reads CASSLDASGIWNEQFF. DNA for the CDR3: TGTGCCAGCAGCTTAGATGCTAGCGGGATCTGGAATGAGCAGTTCTTC.

The chain carries TRBV7-9 and TRBJ1-1; 9 bases match TRBD1. Trimming took 5 bases from V and 3 from J; bases not matched to a gene: 7. Per germline, CDR1 SEHNR and CDR2 FQNEAQ (reference sequence). The CDR3 contains 15 residues. This CDR3 is CASSRQGGMHTEAFF. The CDR3 DNA reads as TGTGCCAGCAGCCGACAGGGGGGGATGCACACTGAAGCTTTCTTT. Combining the CDR3 with reference TRBV7-9 and TRBJ1-1 gives the whole variable domain DTGVSQNPRHKITKRGQNVTFRCDPISEHNRLYWYRQTLGQGPEFLTYFQNEAQLEKSRLLSDRFSAERPKGSFSTLEIQRTEQGDSAMYLCASSRQGGMHTEAFFGQGTRLTVV.

The chain uses TRBV9 and TRBJ2-3; D possibly corresponds to TRBD1 (5 bases). V lost 1 base and J lost 5, with 5 bases in between. The CDR3 runs to 12 residues. Germline V gives CDR1 SGDLS, CDR2 YYNGEE. CDR3 in DNA: TGTGCCAGCAGCGTAAGGGGAGATACGCAGTATTTT. It yields the protein CASSVRGDTQYF. The variable domain in full, completed from reference TRBV9 and TRBJ2-3, reads DSGVTQTPKHLITATGQRVTLRCSPRSGDLSVYWYQQSLDQGLQFLIQYYNGEERAKGNILERFSAQQFPDLHSELNLSSLELGDSALYFCASSVRGDTQYFGPGTRLTVL.

The chain carries TRBV7-2 and TRBJ1-1, with 8 bases fitting TRBD1. The CDR3 has 14 residues. Per the germline V gene, CDR1 is SGHTA and CDR2 is FQGNSA. V lost 6 bases and J lost 4; bases outside the gene matches: 7. The CDR3: CASRVRGRGTEAFF. CDR3 nucleotide sequence: TGTGCCAGCAGAGTCAGGGGGCGAGGCACTGAAGCTTTCTTT.

V gene TRBV28 combines with J gene TRBJ1-3; weak D call: TRBD1 (5 bases). V was cut by 6 bases and J by 0 bases, with 12 bases left in between. Germline V gives CDR1 MDHEN, CDR2 SYDVKM. CDR3 length equals 15 residues. In nucleotides, the CDR3 is TGTGCCAGCAGCCGGGGCGGGGTCTCTGGAAACACCATATATTTT. Its protein is CASSRGGVSGNTIYF.

This sequence joins TRBV4-2 and TRBJ2-7, with TRBD1 identical over 9 bases. The CDR3 consists of 16 residues. CDR1 is LGHNA and CDR2 is YNFKEQ in the germline V gene. V shed 5 bases, J shed 2 bases, and the junction held 10 bases outside the gene matches. The CDR3 nucleotides read TGTGCCAGCAGCGAGGGGACAGGGAAGAGTACCTACGAGCAGTACTTC. Translating gives CASSEGTGKSTYEQYF.

The gene calls are TRBV6-6 and TRBJ1-1; D call uncertain. Germline CDR1 and CDR2: MNHNY and SVGAGI (reference sequence). The CDR3 runs 10 residues. The CDR3 DNA is TGTGTGTGCGTGAGAGGAGAAGCTTTCTTT. This translates into CVCVRGEAFF.

J is TRBJ2-7 and V is TRBV18; D is perhaps TRBD1 (5 bases). CDR1 is KGHSH, CDR2 LQKENI, per germline. This CDR3 is 14 amino acids long. Trimming removed 3 bases at V and 3 bases at J, with 12 bases between. In DNA form, the CDR3 reads TGTGCCAGCTCACCCCCGGACAACCTCTACGAGCAGTACTTC. Protein: CASSPPDNLYEQYF. Drawing the rest from reference TRBV18 and TRBJ2-7, the complete variable domain is NAGVMQNPRHLVRRRGQEARLRCSPMKGHSHVYWYRQLPEEGLKFMVYLQKENIIDESGMPKERFSAEFPKEGPSILRIQQVVRGDSAAYFCASSPPDNLYEQYFGPGTRLTVT.

This clone appeared a single time. The V call is TRBV29-1, the J call TRBJ2-5, with D possibly called TRBD1 or TRBD2 (5 bases each). Germline loops: CDR1 SQVTM, CDR2 ANQGSEA. This CDR3 comprises 12 residues. Between the trimmed V and J ends, which lost 8 bases and 5 bases, there was a span of 15 bases. The CDR3 here is CSTGIEGETQYF. CDR3 nucleotides: TGCAGCACCGGGATTGAGGGGGAGACCCAGTACTTC.

The J gene is TRBJ2-3, the V gene TRBV19; 7 bases are shared with TRBD2. Trimming took 6 bases from V and 0 from J; bases not matched to a gene: 9. This CDR3 has 16 amino acids. Germline values: CDR1 LNHDA, CDR2 SQIVND (reference sequence). The CDR3 sequence: CASSPWGEGSTDTQYF. The DNA of the CDR3 is TGTGCCAGTAGCCCATGGGGGGAGGGAAGCACAGATACGCAGTATTTT.

This clone has a handful of counts. CDR3 coding DNA: TGTGCCAGTAGTATCAACAGCGCTAATCAGCCCCAGCATTTT. It codes for CASSINSANQPQHF. The J gene is TRBJ1-5, the V gene TRBV19; D gene unclear. CDR1 is LNHDA, CDR2 SQIVND, per germline (reference sequence). This CDR3 contains 14 residues. Trimming removed 3 bases from V and 4 bases from J, with 10 bases in between. Complete variable domain (other parts from reference TRBV19 and TRBJ1-5): DGGITQSPKYLFRKEGQNVTLSCEQNLNHDAMYWYRQDPGQGLRLIYYSQIVNDFQKGDIAEGYSVSREKKESFPLTVTSAQKNPTAFYLCASSINSANQPQHFGDGTRLSIL.

This chain joins TRBV5-5 and TRBJ2-7; possibly TRBD2 for D (5 bases). V lost 1 base and J lost 0, with 11 bases in between. There are 15 residues in the CDR3. Per germline, CDR1 SGHKS and CDR2 YYEKEE (reference sequence). This CDR3 reads CASSLYGVSSYEQYF. For the CDR3, the DNA is TGTGCCAGCAGCTTGTACGGGGTGAGCTCCTACGAGCAGTACTTC.

The chain is built from TRBV6-1 and TRBJ1-1; no firm D call. From germline, CDR1 is MNHNS and CDR2 SASEGT. The V gene lost 5 bases and the J gene lost 4 bases, with 17 bases spanning the gap. This CDR3 spans 15 amino acids. This chain's CDR3 is CASSPRSTVGTEAFF. CDR3 bases: TGTGCCAGCAGTCCGCGGTCGACGGTGGGCACTGAAGCTTTCTTT.

This chain joins TRBV7-9 and TRBJ2-7; weak D call: TRBD2 (6 bases). CDR1 and CDR2 from the germline V gene are SEHNR and FQNEAQ (reference sequence). This CDR3 spans 14 amino acids. V lost 6 bases to trimming and J lost 2 bases, with 14 bases between them. In DNA, the CDR3 is TGTGCCAGCAGGTCGGCTGCGGGGACCTACGAGCAGTACTTC. Translated, it gives CASRSAAGTYEQYF.

The V and J genes are TRBV19 and TRBJ1-6, with 7 bases aligning to TRBD1. Germline CDR1 LNHDA, CDR2 SQIVND (reference sequence). The CDR3 extends over 15 amino acids. Trimming at V came to 6 bases and at J to 5 bases, leaving 7 bases not matched to a gene. The CDR3 sequence is CASSARDRDNSPLHF. The CDR3 DNA reads TGTGCCAGTAGCGCCCGGGACAGAGATAATTCACCCCTCCACTTT.